These T cell receptor beta chains were read from a single sample in a study of T cell responses to AZD1222 COVID-19 vaccine. The data were produced by immunoSEQ multiplex PCR, yet TCRdb's version contains in-frame clones alone and is incomplete. The sample contains about 140,000 clones, 89% of which appear only once. This specimen consisted of peripheral blood, obtained on day 0 of AZD1222 vaccination. These receptors came from an adult in good health. The CDR3 runs from the conserved cysteine through the conserved F or W. A D gene is named only where the DNA matches it firmly. Size values are once, few and many counts, or a class for expanded clones, and some rows have none.

abundance	v_gene	d_gene	j_gene	CDR3aa	CDR3nt
.	TRBV6-6	.	TRBJ2-5	CASSPTGTYQETQYF	TGTGCCAGCAGTCCGACCGGGACGTACCAAGAGACCCAGTACTTC
.	TRBV28	.	TRBJ1-4	CATTWGSGNEKLFF	TGTGCCACAACCTGGGGAAGTGGTAATGAAAAACTGTTTTTT
.	TRBV29-1	TRBD2	TRBJ2-1	CSVSDPFGRAVRNEQFF	TGCAGCGTTTCCGATCCGTTTGGGAGGGCGGTCCGGAATGAGCAGTTCTTC
.	TRBV2	TRBD2	TRBJ2-3	CASSVQRGGLSTDTQYF	TGTGCCAGCAGTGTCCAGCGGGGGGGCCTAAGCACAGATACGCAGTATTTT
.	TRBV6-1	.	TRBJ1-5	CASSEDSPRNQPQHF	TGTGCCAGCAGTGAGGACAGTCCCCGCAATCAGCCCCAGCATTTT
.	TRBV28	.	TRBJ1-2	CASSFLGWRGYGYTF	TGTGCCAGCAGTTTCCTGGGTTGGCGCGGCTATGGCTACACCTTC
.	TRBV5-4	.	TRBJ1-5	CASSLDDRKPQHF	TGTGCCAGCAGCTTGGACGACAGAAAGCCCCAGCATTTT
.	TRBV30	.	TRBJ2-1	CAWSVLSAVLYNEQFF	TGTGCCTGGAGTGTACTGTCAGCGGTCCTCTACAATGAGCAGTTCTTC
.	TRBV5-1	TRBD2	TRBJ2-7	CASSPNPLATLEQYF	TGCGCCAGCAGCCCTAACCCACTAGCGACACTCGAGCAGTACTTC
.	TRBV28	TRBD1	TRBJ2-7	CASRYGTAYEQYF	TGTGCCAGCCGATATGGGACAGCCTACGAGCAGTACTTC
.	TRBV28	.	TRBJ2-5	CASSPPLRGETQYF	TGTGCCAGCAGTCCCCCTTTGAGGGGAGAGACCCAGTACTTC
.	TRBV6-5	.	TRBJ2-3	CASSYRTTGRADTQYF	TGTGCCAGCAGTTACCGTACGACCGGGCGGGCGGATACGCAGTATTTT
.	TRBV15	.	TRBJ1-5	CATSRDMSQDQPQHF	TGTGCCACCAGCAGAGATATGAGCCAGGATCAGCCCCAGCATTTT
.	TRBV11-3	TRBD1	TRBJ2-1	CASSLDSGQRNEQFF	TGTGCCAGCAGCTTAGACTCGGGACAGAGGAATGAGCAGTTCTTC
once	TRBV18	.	TRBJ1-1	CASSPGGKTEAFF	TGTGCCAGCTCACCAGGAGGGAAGACTGAAGCTTTCTTT
.	TRBV28	.	TRBJ1-5	CASSLDGDSNQPQHF	TGTGCCAGCAGCCTGGACGGAGATAGCAATCAGCCCCAGCATTTT
.	TRBV7-8	.	TRBJ1-1	CASSLAQSLNTEAFF	TGTGCCAGCAGCTTAGCGCAGTCCTTGAACACTGAAGCTTTCTTT
.	TRBV3-1/TRBV3-2	TRBD2	TRBJ2-3	CASSHPETSGSTDTQYF	TGTGCCAGCAGCCATCCCGAGACTAGCGGGAGCACAGATACGCAGTATTTT
.	TRBV7-8	TRBD2	TRBJ2-7	CASSLLTSGTYEQYF	TGTGCCAGCAGCCTATTGACTAGCGGTACCTACGAGCAGTACTTC
.	TRBV2	.	TRBJ1-1	CASSEKISPLF	TGTGCCAGCAGTGAAAAGATCAGTCCCCTCTTT
.	TRBV9	.	TRBJ1-6	CASSVAPGRTGSPLHF	TGTGCCAGCAGCGTAGCTCCGGGCCGGACGGGTTCACCCCTCCACTTT
.	TRBV28	.	TRBJ1-5	CASSLSGNQPQHF	TGTGCCAGCAGTTTATCAGGGAATCAGCCCCAGCATTTT
.	TRBV6-2/TRBV6-3	.	TRBJ1-2	CASSLKRTGRFVYGYTF	TGTGCCAGCAGCCTAAAAAGAACAGGGAGATTCGTCTATGGCTACACCTTC
.	TRBV2	TRBD2	TRBJ2-1	CASSGTSGRAYNEQFF	TGTGCCAGCAGCGGGACTAGCGGGAGGGCCTACAATGAGCAGTTCTTC
.	TRBV11-3	.	TRBJ2-3	CAGSLVERGGDKSSDTQYF	TGTGCCGGCAGCTTAGTAGAGCGCGGGGGCGATAAATCATCAGATACGCAGTATTTT
few	TRBV4-3	TRBD1	TRBJ1-2	CASSQAGGSYGYTF	TGCGCCAGCAGCCAAGCAGGGGGCAGCTATGGCTACACCTTC
.	TRBV7-2	.	TRBJ1-2	CASSFYRVNYGYTF	TGTGCCAGCTCATTTTACAGGGTTAACTATGGCTACACCTTC
many	TRBV4-3	.	TRBJ2-7	CASSQDNSQSYEQYF	TGCGCCAGCAGCCAAGATAATTCTCAAAGCTACGAGCAGTACTTC
.	TRBV11-2	TRBD2	TRBJ2-1	CASSLHQWTSSHEQFF	TGTGCCAGCAGCTTACACCAATGGACTAGCTCCCATGAGCAGTTCTTC
.	TRBV4-1	TRBD2	TRBJ2-5	CASSQEVTGTSGALQETQYF	TGCGCCAGCAGCCAAGAGGTGACCGGGACTAGCGGGGCATTACAAGAGACCCAGTACTTC
.	TRBV7-8	.	TRBJ2-3	CASSQGPLFSTDTQYF	TGTGCCAGCAGCCAGGGACCACTATTCAGCACAGATACGCAGTATTTT
.	TRBV27	.	TRBJ2-2	CASRRTEITGELFF	TGTGCCAGCAGGAGGACAGAGATCACCGGGGAGCTGTTTTTT
.	TRBV6-2/TRBV6-3	.	TRBJ1-5	CASSYSVGSNQPQHF	TGTGCCAGCAGTTACTCGGTCGGAAGCAATCAGCCCCAGCATTTT
.	TRBV6-4	.	TRBJ2-3	CARSPITYTDTQYF	TGTGCCAGGAGTCCAATTACCTACACAGATACGCAGTATTTT
.	TRBV3-1/TRBV3-2	TRBD2	TRBJ2-5	CASSHWTSGGRETQYF	TGTGCCAGCAGCCACTGGACTAGCGGGGGGCGAGAGACCCAGTACTTC
.	TRBV7-7	TRBD1	TRBJ2-1	CASSYGQGSEQFF	TGTGCCAGCAGCTACGGACAGGGAAGTGAGCAGTTCTTC
.	TRBV7-6	.	TRBJ1-4	CASSPKYQGRPNEKLFF	TGTGCCAGCAGTCCCAAGTACCAGGGGCGGCCTAATGAAAAACTGTTTTTT
.	TRBV6-5	.	TRBJ1-1	CASRTGAEAFF	TGTGCCAGCAGGACAGGAGCTGAAGCTTTCTTT
.	TRBV15	TRBD1	TRBJ1-1	CATSRETGLNTEAFF	TGTGCCACCAGCAGAGAGACAGGGTTGAACACTGAAGCTTTCTTT
.	TRBV18	.	TRBJ1-2	CASSPGLIENGYTF	TGTGCCAGCTCACCCGGACTAATCGAGAATGGCTACACCTTC
.	TRBV7-2	.	TRBJ2-7	CASSAFYEQYF	TGTGCCAGCAGCGCTTTCTACGAGCAGTACTTC
.	TRBV5-8	TRBD1	TRBJ1-1	CASSGDRRNTEAFF	TGTGCCAGCAGCGGGGACAGGAGGAACACTGAAGCTTTCTTT
.	TRBV6-5	TRBD2	TRBJ2-5	CASSYGRTSWGETQYF	TGTGCCAGCAGTTACGGACGGACTAGCTGGGGGGAGACCCAGTACTTC
.	TRBV7-2	.	TRBJ2-2	CASSLVIGLSTGELFF	TGTGCCAGCAGCTTAGTAATCGGGCTGTCCACCGGGGAGCTGTTTTTT
.	TRBV6-4	.	TRBJ1-6	CASSDDGGNSPLHF	TGTGCCAGCAGTGACGATGGGGGGAATTCACCCCTCCACTTT
.	TRBV7-7	.	TRBJ1-2	CASSLEAATNYGYTF	TGTGCTAGCAGCTTAGAGGCAGCTACTAACTATGGCTACACCTTC
.	TRBV10-3	TRBD1	TRBJ2-7	CAISDGTGTSYEQYF	TGTGCCATCAGTGATGGGACAGGGACATCCTACGAGCAGTACTTC
once	TRBV27	.	TRBJ1-5	CASSYGSYQPQHF	TGTGCCAGCAGTTACGGGTCTTATCAGCCCCAGCATTTT
once	TRBV29-1	.	TRBJ1-3	CSANLGSGNTIYF	TGCAGCGCCAACCTGGGCTCTGGAAACACCATATATTTT
.	TRBV3-1/TRBV3-2	TRBD2	TRBJ2-1	CASSQGLAEYNEQFF	TGTGCCAGCAGCCAAGGGCTAGCGGAATACAATGAGCAGTTCTTC